The 13 T cell receptor beta chains below all came from one sample that was sequenced in a study of technical replicates of blood from a handful of donors. The assay was immunoSEQ multiplex PCR, and TCRdb's table has in-frame clones only and misses some. This sample has 99,000 or so clones, with 95% found just once. Sequencing input: T cells isolated from PBMCs. These receptor sequences come from a human donor in good health.

The CDR3 DNA is TGCGCCAGCAGCCAGCTGGGACAGGGGACCACCTACGAGCAGTACTTC. It codes for CASSQLGQGTTYEQYF. V usage is TRBV4-1 and J usage is TRBJ2-7; 10 nucleotides match TRBD1. The length of the CDR3 is 16 residues. V was clipped by 3 bases and J by 2 bases; unmatched bases: 7. CDR1 and CDR2 (germline): MGHRA, YSYEKL.

The gene calls are TRBV7-8 and TRBJ1-2; TRBD1 aligns across 7 bases. The CDR3 spans 17 residues. V gave up 1 base and J gave up 4 bases; unmatched junction bases: 12. Germline V gene lookup returns CDR1 SGHVS and CDR2 FQNEAQ. CDR3 sequence reads: CASSLDPPVTGSYGYTF. The CDR3 nucleotides are TGTGCCAGCAGCTTAGACCCCCCCGTGACAGGGAGCTATGGCTACACCTTC.

The genes are TRBV10-3 and TRBJ2-3; 8 bases are shared with TRBD1. Germline trimming cut 6 bases from V and 0 bases from J; bases unmatched to any gene: 8. Germline V gene sequence: CDR1 ENHRY, CDR2 SYGVKD. The CDR3 is made up of 16 amino acids. CDR3 DNA sequence: TGTGCCATCAGGTCCGGACAGGGTCTTAGCACAGATACGCAGTATTTT. It is translated as CAIRSGQGLSTDTQYF.

The rearrangement links TRBV2 to TRBJ2-1, with D possibly TRBD2 on 5 matching bases. Trimming shortened V by 7 bases and J by 9 bases, and 13 bases separated the two germline ends. This CDR3 has 12 amino acids. Germline V lookup: CDR1 SNHLY, CDR2 FYNNEI. The CDR3 reads CASKSGYPEQFF. In nucleotides, the CDR3 is TGTGCCAGCAAATCGGGGTATCCTGAGCAGTTCTTC.

V and J are TRBV4-2 and TRBJ2-7; unclear D gene. The germline CDR1 and CDR2 sequences are LGHNA and YNFKEQ. V lost 4 bases and J lost 0, with 13 bases in between. The CDR3 spans 15 residues. CDR3 in DNA: TGTGCCAGCAGCCTAAGATCAACAAACTCCTACGAGCAGTACTTC. Translated, it gives CASSLRSTNSYEQYF.

The V call is TRBV25-1, the J call TRBJ1-1; 7 bases fit TRBD1. The ends lost 6 bases at V and 7 bases at J; junction bases unmatched: 5. The CDR3 spans 12 residues. Looked up from germline, CDR1 is MGHDK and CDR2 is SYGVNS. The CDR3 DNA follows: TGTGCCAGCAGCCTGGGACAGAATGAAGCTTTCTTT. This gives the protein CASSLGQNEAFF.

Regarding this clone: At one end, the junction sequence differs from germline, possibly due to a read error. This chain links TRBV2 with TRBJ2-3; TRBD2 agrees at 9 bases. The CDR3 runs to 14 residues. Germline lookup yields CDR1 SNHLY and CDR2 FYNNEI. The CDR3 protein is CASSDWREGDFLNF. CDR3 in DNA: TGTGCCAGCAGTGATTGGCGGGAGGGGGACTTTTTGAATTTT.

The chain links TRBV6-1 to TRBJ2-7, with D possibly matching TRBD2 (5 bases). The germline CDR1 and CDR2 sequences are MNHNS and SASEGT. The CDR3 is made up of 12 amino acids. Trimming left V 5 bases short and J 4 bases short, with 9 bases between. This CDR3 is CASSLDFYEQYF. The CDR3 nucleotides are TGTGCCAGCAGTTTGGACTTTTACGAGCAGTACTTC.

This sequence joins TRBV28 and TRBJ1-3; 9 bases match TRBD1. The CDR3 has 16 amino acids. The trim removed 7 bases at V and 7 bases at J, leaving 14 bases unmatched. From germline, CDR1 is MDHEN and CDR2 SYDVKM. The CDR3 sequence: CASTTELRTGVNTIYF. CDR3 bases: TGTGCCAGCACCACCGAACTCCGGACAGGGGTCAACACCATATATTTT.

The V and J genes are TRBV14 and TRBJ1-6; 9 bases are a match to TRBD1. The CDR3 contains 17 residues. The V segment lost 3 bases and the J segment 9 bases; nucleotides outside the gene matches: 12. Germline CDR1 and CDR2: SGHDN and FVKESK. For the CDR3, the DNA is TGTGCCAGCAGCCATATCCTCGACAGGGGGTACGGTTCACCCCTCCACTTT. Translated: CASSHILDRGYGSPLHF.

The J gene is TRBJ1-3, the V gene TRBV4-1, with 10 bases aligning to TRBD1. The trim removed 1 base at V and 4 bases at J, leaving 4 bases unmatched. The CDR3 sequence is 16 residues long. Looked up from germline, CDR1 is MGHRA and CDR2 is YSYEKL. This chain's CDR3 is CASSQVLTGGGNTIYF. The CDR3 region has the DNA TGCGCCAGCAGCCAAGTTCTGACAGGGGGCGGAAACACCATATATTTT.

V gene TRBV7-9 combines with J gene TRBJ2-7; tentative D call: TRBD1 (5 bases). CDR1 is SEHNR, CDR2 FQNEAQ, per germline (reference sequence). Trimming took 5 bases from V and 0 from J, leaving 14 bases between them. The CDR3 sequence is 15 residues long. The CDR3 DNA sequence: TGTGCCAGCAGCAGTCAACAGGTTTCCTCCTACGAGCAGTACTTC. Its translation: CASSSQQVSSYEQYF.

The table lists this clone with a count of one. The chain recombines TRBV10-3 with TRBJ2-7; D perhaps matches TRBD1 (6 bases). This CDR3 has 14 residues. In germline, CDR1 is ENHRY, CDR2 SYGVKD. V lost 3 bases and J 3 bases, leaving 12 bases between the germline ends. DNA for the CDR3: TGTGCCATCAGTGACACGACAGGAATCTACGAGCAGTACTTC. It translates to CAISDTTGIYEQYF.